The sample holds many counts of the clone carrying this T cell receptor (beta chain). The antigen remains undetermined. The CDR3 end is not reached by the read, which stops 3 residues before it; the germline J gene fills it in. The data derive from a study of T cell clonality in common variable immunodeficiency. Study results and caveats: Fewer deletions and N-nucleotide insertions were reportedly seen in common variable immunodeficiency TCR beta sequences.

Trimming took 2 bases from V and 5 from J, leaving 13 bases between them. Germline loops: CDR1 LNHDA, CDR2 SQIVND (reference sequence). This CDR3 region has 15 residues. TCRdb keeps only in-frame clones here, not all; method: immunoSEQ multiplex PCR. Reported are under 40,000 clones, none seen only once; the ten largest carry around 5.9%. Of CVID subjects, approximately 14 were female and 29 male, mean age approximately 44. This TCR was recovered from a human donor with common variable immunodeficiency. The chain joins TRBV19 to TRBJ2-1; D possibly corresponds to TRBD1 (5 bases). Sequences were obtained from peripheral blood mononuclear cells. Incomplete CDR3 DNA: TGTGCCAGTAGTATATCCCCGCCAGGGCACAATGAG. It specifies CASSISPPGHNE. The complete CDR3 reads CASSISPPGHNEQFF.